The rows below give T cell receptor beta chains drawn from one sample of a study of blood T cell repertoires in COVID-19. Profiling relied on immunoSEQ multiplex PCR, and the TCRdb table lists in-frame clones only, not all of them. The table includes hundreds of thousands of clones, 88% detected once. The specimen was peripheral blood. All receptors derive from a middle-aged woman who had recovered from COVID-19. Both conserved end residues are part of each CDR3. D genes are given only for firm matches. Clone size is given for some rows only: seen once, a few or many times, or a class if the clone is expanded.

J: TRBJ1-6; D: -; size: -; V: TRBV3-1/TRBV3-2; CDR3: CASSQDLRASQVSPLHF; DNA: TGTGCCAGCAGCCAAGATCTCAGGGCATCACAGGTTTCACCCCTCCACTTT
J: TRBJ2-1; D: -; size: once; V: TRBV5-1; CDR3: CASHYRDNEQFF; DNA: TGCGCCAGCCATTACAGGGATAATGAGCAGTTCTTC
J: TRBJ1-3; D: -; size: -; V: TRBV30; CDR3: CAWSVRGNTIYF; DNA: TGTGCCTGGAGTGTACGGGGAAACACCATATATTTT
J: TRBJ1-1; D: -; size: -; V: TRBV19; CDR3: CASSLGQVNTEAFF; DNA: TGTGCCAGTAGTCTGGGACAAGTGAACACTGAAGCTTTCTTT
J: TRBJ1-5; D: -; size: -; V: TRBV28; CDR3: CATHASTGKITHQPQHF; DNA: TGTGCCACGCACGCGTCAACAGGGAAGATAACTCATCAGCCCCAGCATTTT
J: TRBJ1-5; D: -; size: -; V: TRBV5-5; CDR3: CASSLVSSNQPQHF; DNA: TGTGCCAGCAGCTTGGTCAGTAGCAATCAGCCCCAGCATTTT
J: TRBJ1-5; D: -; size: once; V: TRBV15; CDR3: CATSRDSSNQPQHF; DNA: TGTGCCACCAGCAGGGACAGTAGCAATCAGCCCCAGCATTTT
J: TRBJ2-2; D: TRBD1; size: -; V: TRBV25-1; CDR3: CASSASKTGTHTGELFF; DNA: TGTGCCAGCAGTGCTTCAAAGACAGGGACCCACACCGGGGAGCTGTTTTTT
J: TRBJ2-7; D: TRBD2; size: -; V: TRBV11-3; CDR3: CASSLEHSGMYEQYF; DNA: TGTGCCAGCAGCTTAGAACATAGCGGGATGTACGAGCAGTACTTC
J: TRBJ2-5; D: TRBD1; size: -; V: TRBV5-4; CDR3: CASSPSGGAGETQYF; DNA: TGTGCCAGCAGCCCCTCAGGGGGCGCGGGAGAGACCCAGTACTTC
J: TRBJ2-1; D: TRBD1; size: -; V: TRBV11-3; CDR3: CASSFRQGNEQFF; DNA: TGTGCCAGCAGCTTCCGACAGGGCAATGAGCAGTTCTTC
J: TRBJ2-3; D: TRBD2; size: -; V: TRBV7-2; CDR3: CASSLAPHPASGGVSTDTQYF; DNA: TGTGCCAGCAGCTTAGCTCCCCACCCAGCTAGCGGGGGGGTAAGCACAGATACGCAGTATTTT
J: TRBJ1-5; D: TRBD1; size: -; V: TRBV7-2; CDR3: CASSSGQGAGNQPQHF; DNA: TGTGCCAGCAGCTCCGGACAGGGAGCAGGTAATCAGCCCCAGCATTTT
J: TRBJ2-1; D: TRBD1; size: -; V: TRBV19; CDR3: CASSRTGVANEQFF; DNA: TGTGCCAGTAGCAGGACAGGGGTGGCCAATGAGCAGTTCTTC
J: TRBJ2-2; D: -; size: -; V: TRBV11-2; CDR3: CASSSPPSYEIGELFF; DNA: TGTGCCAGCAGCTCTCCTCCCTCGTACGAGATCGGGGAGCTGTTTTTT
J: TRBJ1-1; D: -; size: -; V: TRBV19; CDR3: CASSLAGGEAFF; DNA: TGTGCCAGTAGTCTGGCCGGCGGTGAAGCTTTCTTT
J: TRBJ2-1; D: TRBD2; size: once; V: TRBV5-1; CDR3: CASSLALAGYEQFF; DNA: TGCGCCAGCAGCTTGGCTTTAGCGGGGTATGAGCAGTTCTTC
J: TRBJ1-5; D: -; size: -; V: TRBV30; CDR3: CAWKAGNQPQHF; DNA: TGTGCCTGGAAGGCAGGGAATCAGCCCCAGCATTTT
J: TRBJ2-7; D: TRBD2; size: -; V: TRBV6-5; CDR3: CASSYSGGVHEQYF; DNA: TGTGCCAGCAGTTATTCGGGGGGGGTCCACGAGCAGTACTTC
J: TRBJ1-4; D: -; size: -; V: TRBV5-4; CDR3: CASSSRWEGATNEKLFF; DNA: TGTGCCAGCAGCTCCCGATGGGAGGGGGCAACTAATGAAAAACTGTTTTTT
J: TRBJ2-7; D: -; size: -; V: TRBV14; CDR3: CASSHSRTGTARSEQYF; DNA: TGTGCCAGCAGCCATAGTCGGACCGGGACTGCAAGGTCGGAGCAGTACTTC
J: TRBJ1-2; D: -; size: -; V: TRBV15; CDR3: CATSREAGPNYGYTF; DNA: TGTGCCACCAGCAGAGAGGCGGGACCTAACTATGGCTACACCTTC
J: TRBJ2-7; D: TRBD2; size: -; V: TRBV4-3; CDR3: CASSQDSGGTTYEQYF; DNA: TGCGCCAGCAGCCAAGATTCCGGAGGGACTACCTACGAGCAGTACTTC
J: TRBJ2-6; D: -; size: few; V: TRBV7-9; CDR3: CASSFLSGGAGANVLTF; DNA: TGTGCCAGCAGCTTTCTTTCGGGGGGCGCTGGGGCCAACGTCCTGACTTTC
J: TRBJ2-7; D: TRBD2; size: few; V: TRBV19; CDR3: CASSKGTSGKYEQYF; DNA: TGTGCCAGTAGTAAGGGGACTAGCGGGAAATACGAGCAGTACTTC